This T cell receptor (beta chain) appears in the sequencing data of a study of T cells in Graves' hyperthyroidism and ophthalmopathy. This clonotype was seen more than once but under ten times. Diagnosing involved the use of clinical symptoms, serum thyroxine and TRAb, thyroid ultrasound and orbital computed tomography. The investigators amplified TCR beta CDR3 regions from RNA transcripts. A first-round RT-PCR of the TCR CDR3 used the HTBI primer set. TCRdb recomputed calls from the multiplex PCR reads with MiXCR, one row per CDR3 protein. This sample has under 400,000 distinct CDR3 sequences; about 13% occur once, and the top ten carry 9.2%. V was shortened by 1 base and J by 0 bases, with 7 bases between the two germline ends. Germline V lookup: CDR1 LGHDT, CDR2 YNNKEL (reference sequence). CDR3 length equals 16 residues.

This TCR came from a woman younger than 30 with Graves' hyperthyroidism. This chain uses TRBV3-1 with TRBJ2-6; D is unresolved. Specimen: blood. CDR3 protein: CASSQGVRSGANVLTF. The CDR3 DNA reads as TGTGCCAGCAGCCAAGGAGTCCGCTCTGGGGCCAACGTCCTGACTTTC.